Below are 19 T cell receptor beta chains sequenced from a single sample in a study of T cells in Graves' hyperthyroidism and ophthalmopathy (dated by TCRdb to about 2019). Library construction relied on multiplex PCR. These reads were obtained on an Illumina HiSeq 2000. The TCR beta CDR3 regions were amplified from RNA transcripts. For the first round of RT-PCR on the TCR CDR3, the HTBI primer set was used together with the Qiagen OneStep RT-PCR kit. The raw public data were reprocessed by TCRdb itself: fastp quality trimming at Q25, MiXCR clonotype calling, in-frame beta chains only. Merged by CDR3 protein, the rows form single entries marked with the most common genes and DNA. The sample data list hundreds of thousands of distinct CDR3 sequences, and around 15% of these were observed just once. Approximately 13% of the sample belongs to the ten largest clones. Sequenced sample: blood. These receptors were taken from a woman aged 45-65 years with Graves' ophthalmopathy.

This clonotype was seen only a few times. This chain connects TRBV24-1 to TRBJ1-2; 7 bases are shared with TRBD1. Germline CDR1 is KGHDR and CDR2 is SFDVKD. The V gene end was trimmed by 3 bases and the J gene end by 4 bases; junction bases not matched to a gene: 7. This CDR3 spans 15 amino acids. CDR3: CATSDRTGDPYGYTF. CDR3 in DNA: TGTGCCACCAGTGATCGAACAGGGGATCCCTATGGCTACACCTTC.

This clonotype was picked up many times. The chain links TRBV20-1 to TRBJ2-5, with 9 bases lining up with TRBD2. This CDR3 has 16 residues. The V gene's germline CDR1 is DFQATT and CDR2 SNEGSKA (reference sequence). The V segment lost 0 bases and the J segment 4 bases; nucleotides outside the gene matches: 9. The CDR3 reads CSARDPASGMAETQYF. CDR3 DNA: TGCAGTGCTAGAGATCCGGCTAGCGGGATGGCAGAGACCCAGTACTTC.

This clonotype was found many times. This chain uses TRBV12-3 or TRBV12-4 with TRBJ1-2, with a tentative D call TRBD1 (6 bases). CDR3 size: 14 residues. Trimming cost V 6 bases and J 8 bases, with 19 bases left between them. In DNA form, the CDR3 reads TGTGCCAGCAGGGCCTCCGGACAGCCTTTGGGCTACACCTTC. Protein product: CASRASGQPLGYTF.

The gene calls are TRBV12-3 or TRBV12-4 and TRBJ2-7; 10 bases agree with TRBD2. V lost 6 bases and J lost 6; bases outside the gene matches: 8. This CDR3 comprises 14 residues. CDR3: CASSPSSGSGEQYF. For the CDR3, the DNA is TGTGCCAGCAGCCCATCTAGCGGGAGTGGCGAGCAGTACTTC.

The chain uses TRBV7-2 and TRBJ2-7; 9 positions agree with TRBD2. With V trimmed by 2 bases and J by 5 bases, 4 bases remained unmatched. This CDR3 has 14 residues. Per germline, CDR1 SGHTA and CDR2 FQGNSA. CDR3 bases: TGTGCCAGCAGCTTACGCGGCGGGAGGGACGAGCAGTACTTC. Residues: CASSLRGGRDEQYF.

Ten or more counts support this clonotype. This chain links TRBV7-8 with TRBJ1-2; 7 nucleotides line up with TRBD1. The J segment lost 4 bases and the V segment lost 5 bases, leaving 13 bases of the junction unmatched. Germline CDR1 reads SGHVS; CDR2 reads FQNEAQ. This CDR3 contains 16 residues. CDR3 protein: CASSLKRQGSLYGYTF. The CDR3 DNA sequence: TGTGCCAGCAGCCTAAAGCGACAGGGTAGTCTCTATGGCTACACCTTC.

This rearrangement joins TRBV20-1 to TRBJ2-7; 11 bases line up with TRBD2. The trim removed 0 bases at V and 7 bases at J, leaving 14 bases unmatched. This CDR3 has 17 residues. In germline, CDR1 is DFQATT, CDR2 SNEGSKA (reference sequence). The CDR3: CSARDDPLAGGPGEQYF. The CDR3 DNA is TGCAGTGCTAGAGACGATCCATTAGCGGGAGGGCCAGGGGAGCAGTACTTC.

The gene calls are TRBV9 and TRBJ1-1, with D perhaps matching TRBD1 (5 bases). The V and J ends lost 0 bases and 2 bases respectively, with 8 bases between them. This CDR3 comprises 14 residues. Germline lookup yields CDR1 SGDLS and CDR2 YYNGEE. The CDR3 loop reads CASSVGGANTEAFF. DNA for the CDR3: TGTGCCAGCAGCGTAGGAGGGGCAAACACTGAAGCTTTCTTT. Variable domain in full (rest from reference TRBV9 and TRBJ1-1): DSGVTQTPKHLITATGQRVTLRCSPRSGDLSVYWYQQSLDQGLQFLIQYYNGEERAKGNILERFSAQQFPDLHSELNLSSLELGDSALYFCASSVGGANTEAFFGQGTRLTVV.

This clonotype has a count of ten or more. The J gene is TRBJ2-5, the V gene TRBV24-1; 7 bases line up with TRBD1. V dropped 4 bases and J dropped 1; count of bases not matched to a gene: 8. There are 16 residues in the CDR3. The germline CDR1 and CDR2 sequences are KGHDR and SFDVKD. CDR3 DNA: TGTGCCACCAGTGACACGGTAAAGGGGGCCCAAGAGACCCAGTACTTC. This translates into CATSDTVKGAQETQYF.

The sample holds a few counts of this clonotype. The CDR3 sequence: CATSRVSTSYEQYF. The CDR3 DNA follows: TGTGCCACCAGCAGAGTATCTACGTCCTACGAGCAGTACTTC. This chain links TRBV15 with TRBJ2-7; unclear D gene. The CDR3 covers 14 residues. V was trimmed by 1 base and J by 1 base, leaving 8 bases between them. Germline-derived CDR1 and CDR2 are LNHNV and YYDKDF (reference sequence). Using reference TRBV15 and TRBJ2-7 for the parts outside the CDR3, the full variable domain is DAMVIQNPRYQVTQFGKPVTLSCSQTLNHNVMYWYQQKSSQAPKLLFHYYDKDFNNEADTPDNFQSRRPNTSFCFLDIRSPGLGDTAMYLCATSRVSTSYEQYFGPGTRLTVT.

This clonotype was picked up many times. The chain has TRBV12-3 or TRBV12-4 and TRBJ2-3; D is uncertain. The length of the CDR3 is 12 residues. The germline V and J ends were trimmed by 2 bases and 4 bases, with 4 bases remaining between them. The CDR3 spells CASSLSPDTQYF. DNA for the CDR3: TGTGCCAGCAGTTTATCCCCAGATACGCAGTATTTT.

This clonotype was seen ten or more times. The chain uses TRBV28 and TRBJ2-7; TRBD2 agrees at 10 bases. The CDR3 extends over 13 amino acids. The ends lost 8 bases at V and 3 bases at J; junction bases unmatched: 4. CDR1 is MDHEN and CDR2 is SYDVKM in the germline V gene. The CDR3 DNA sequence: TGTGCCAGCGAATCTAGCGGGAGCTACGAGCAGTACTTC. This encodes CASESSGSYEQYF.

This clonotype has at least ten counts. V gene TRBV20-1 combines with J gene TRBJ2-5; no firm D call. Germline values: CDR1 DFQATT, CDR2 SNEGSKA (reference sequence). The CDR3 is 15 residues long. Deletions cut 3 bases from V and 1 base from J, with 15 bases between. CDR3 in DNA: TGCAGTGCTAGGCCCACTGAGGCTCCCCAAGAGACCCAGTACTTC. Amino acid sequence: CSARPTEAPQETQYF.

This clonotype was recorded many times. The genes are TRBV27 and TRBJ1-2, with 8 nucleotides matching TRBD1. Unmatched junction bases numbered 5, after V lost 5 bases and J lost 6 bases. This CDR3 region has 13 residues. Looked up from germline, CDR1 is MNHEY and CDR2 is SMNVEV (reference sequence). CDR3 DNA: TGTGCCAGCAGTCCGCAGGGGGCTCATGGCTACACCTTC. Translated: CASSPQGAHGYTF.

V usage is TRBV15 and J usage is TRBJ2-7, with D possibly being TRBD2 (5 bases). CDR1 is LNHNV and CDR2 is YYDKDF in the germline V gene (reference sequence). With 0 bases removed from V and 3 bases from J, the gap between germline ends came to 6 bases. The CDR3 totals 13 residues. The CDR3 DNA is TGTGCCACCAGCAGAGATGGAGGCTACGAGCAGTACTTC. Protein product: CATSRDGGYEQYF.

This clonotype was counted many times. The chain recombines TRBV24-1 with TRBJ2-2; perhaps TRBD1 as D (5 bases). Trimming left V 0 bases short and J 1 base short, with 5 bases between. CDR1 is KGHDR and CDR2 is SFDVKD in the germline V gene. This CDR3 is 15 amino acids long. CDR3 sequence (DNA): TGTGCCACCAGTGATTTGCAGGGGAACACCGGGGAGCTGTTTTTT. This encodes CATSDLQGNTGELFF.

This clonotype was counted between two and nine times. This chain links TRBV6-1 with TRBJ2-5, with a weak D call TRBD2 (6 bases). The V and J ends lost 6 bases and 5 bases respectively, with 19 bases between them. This CDR3 comprises 15 residues. Germline V gene lookup returns CDR1 MNHNS and CDR2 SASEGT. The CDR3 DNA sequence: TGTGCCAGCAGCCGCCGACTTCCCGGGAGCGAGACCCAGTACTTC. This encodes CASSRRLPGSETQYF.

The table lists this clonotype with many counts. The chain is built from TRBV7-8 and TRBJ2-5; 7 bases match TRBD1. In germline, CDR1 is SGHVS, CDR2 FQNEAQ. V shed 5 bases, J shed 3 bases, and the junction held 3 bases outside the gene matches. The CDR3 is 13 residues long. The CDR3 region has the DNA TGTGCCAGCAGCGTCGACAGGGAAGAGACCCAGTACTTC. Translated, it gives CASSVDREETQYF.

The chain has TRBV18 and TRBJ2-1, with D perhaps matching TRBD2 (6 bases). The germline V and J ends were trimmed by 0 bases and 9 bases, with 21 bases remaining between them. Germline V gene sequence: CDR1 KGHSH, CDR2 LQKENI. The CDR3 is 17 amino acids. CDR3 amino acids: CASSPPVGGRRPSEQFF. For the CDR3, the DNA is TGTGCCAGCTCACCACCGGTTGGTGGGAGGAGGCCCAGTGAGCAGTTCTTC.